The entry that follows covers one TCR beta chain sequence. Vbeta (60) and Jbeta (13) primers were used in the PCR. The assay was immunoSEQ multiplex PCR, and TCRdb's table has in-frame clones only and misses some. The top ten hold approximately 4% of the sample, which has around 130,000 clones, under 90% seen once. The CDR3 runs 10 residues. Germline V gives CDR1 SGDLS, CDR2 YYNGEE. This sample was included in a study of cytomegalovirus exposure and HLA in healthy donors. Sequencing was performed on PBMCs. V and J are TRBV9 and TRBJ1-2, with TRBD1 matching 8 bases. This receptor was obtained from a woman in her forties in good health and CMV-seronegative. CDR3 loop: CFPGTGGYTF. As DNA, the CDR3 is TGTTTCCCGGGGACAGGTGGCTACACCTTC.